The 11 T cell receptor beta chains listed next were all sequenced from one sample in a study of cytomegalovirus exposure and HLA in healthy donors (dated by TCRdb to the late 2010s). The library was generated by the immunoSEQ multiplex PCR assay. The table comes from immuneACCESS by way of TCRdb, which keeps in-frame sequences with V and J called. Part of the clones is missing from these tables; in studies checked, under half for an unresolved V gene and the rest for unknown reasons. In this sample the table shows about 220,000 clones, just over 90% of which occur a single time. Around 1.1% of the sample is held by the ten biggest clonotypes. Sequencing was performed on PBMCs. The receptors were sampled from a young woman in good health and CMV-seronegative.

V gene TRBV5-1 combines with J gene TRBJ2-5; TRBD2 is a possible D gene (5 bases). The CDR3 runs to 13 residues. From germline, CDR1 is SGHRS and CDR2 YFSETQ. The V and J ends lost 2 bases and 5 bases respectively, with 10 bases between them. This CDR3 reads CASSFRSGETQYF. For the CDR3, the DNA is TGCGCCAGCAGCTTCCGCTCGGGGGAGACCCAGTACTTC.

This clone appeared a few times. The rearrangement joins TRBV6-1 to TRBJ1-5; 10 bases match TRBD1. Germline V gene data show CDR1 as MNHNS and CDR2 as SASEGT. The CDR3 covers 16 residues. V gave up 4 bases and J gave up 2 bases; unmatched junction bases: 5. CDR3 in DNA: TGTGCCAGCAGTGGATCCGGGACAGGGGGCAATCAGCCCCAGCATTTT. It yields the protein CASSGSGTGGNQPQHF.

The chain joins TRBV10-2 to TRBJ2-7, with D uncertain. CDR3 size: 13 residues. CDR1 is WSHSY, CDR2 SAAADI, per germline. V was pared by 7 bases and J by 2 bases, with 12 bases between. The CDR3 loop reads CASTAQIAYEQYF. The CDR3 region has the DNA TGCGCCAGCACCGCACAGATCGCCTACGAGCAGTACTTC.

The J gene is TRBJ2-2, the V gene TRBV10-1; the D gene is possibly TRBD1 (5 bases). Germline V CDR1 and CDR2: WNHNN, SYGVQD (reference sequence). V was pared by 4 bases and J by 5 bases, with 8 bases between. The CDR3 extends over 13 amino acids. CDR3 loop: CASSAGLTGELFF. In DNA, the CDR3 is TGCGCCAGCAGTGCAGGGTTGACCGGGGAGCTGTTTTTT.

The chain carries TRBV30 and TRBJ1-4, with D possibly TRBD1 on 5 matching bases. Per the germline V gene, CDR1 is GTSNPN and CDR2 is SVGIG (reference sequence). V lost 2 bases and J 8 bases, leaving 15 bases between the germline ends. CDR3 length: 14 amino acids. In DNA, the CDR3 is TGTGCCTGGAGTTTTCAGTTAAGGGGAGAAAAACTGTTTTTT. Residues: CAWSFQLRGEKLFF.

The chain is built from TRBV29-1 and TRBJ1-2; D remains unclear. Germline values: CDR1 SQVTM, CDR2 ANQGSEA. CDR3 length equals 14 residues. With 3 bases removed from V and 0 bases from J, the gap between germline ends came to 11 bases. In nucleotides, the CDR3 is TGCAGCGTTGACCCAGTACCCCCTAACTATGGCTACACCTTC. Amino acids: CSVDPVPPNYGYTF.

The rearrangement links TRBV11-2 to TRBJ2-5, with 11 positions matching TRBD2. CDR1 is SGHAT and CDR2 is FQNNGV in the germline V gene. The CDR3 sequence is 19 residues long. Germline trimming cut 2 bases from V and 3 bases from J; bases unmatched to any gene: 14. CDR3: CASSLSGLWRGLAEETQYF. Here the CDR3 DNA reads TGTGCCAGCAGCTTAAGTGGCCTATGGAGGGGACTAGCGGAAGAGACCCAGTACTTC.

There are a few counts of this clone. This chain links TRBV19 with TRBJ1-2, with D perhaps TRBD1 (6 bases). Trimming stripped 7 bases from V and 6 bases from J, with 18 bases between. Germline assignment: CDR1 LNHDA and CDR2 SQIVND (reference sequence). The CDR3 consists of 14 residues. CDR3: CASTPDQQGDGYTF. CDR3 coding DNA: TGTGCCAGTACTCCAGACCAACAGGGAGATGGCTACACCTTC.

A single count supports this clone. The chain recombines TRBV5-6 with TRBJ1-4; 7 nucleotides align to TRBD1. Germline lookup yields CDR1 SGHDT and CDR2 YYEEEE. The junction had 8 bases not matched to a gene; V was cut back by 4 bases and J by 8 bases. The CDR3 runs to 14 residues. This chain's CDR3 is CASSETGWGEKLFF. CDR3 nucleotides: TGTGCCAGCAGCGAGACAGGGTGGGGAGAAAAACTGTTTTTT. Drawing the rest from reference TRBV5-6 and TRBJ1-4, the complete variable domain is DAGVTQSPTHLIKTRGQQVTLRCSPKSGHDTVSWYQQALGQGPQFIFQYYEEEERQRGNFPDRFSGHQFPNYSSELNVNALLLGDSALYLCASSETGWGEKLFFGSGTQLSVL.

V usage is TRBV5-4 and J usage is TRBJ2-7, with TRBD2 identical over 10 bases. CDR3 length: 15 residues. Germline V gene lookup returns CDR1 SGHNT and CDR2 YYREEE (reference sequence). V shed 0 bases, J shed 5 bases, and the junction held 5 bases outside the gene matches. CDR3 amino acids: CASSLEASGSHEQYF. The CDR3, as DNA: TGTGCCAGCAGCTTGGAAGCTAGCGGGAGCCACGAGCAGTACTTC.

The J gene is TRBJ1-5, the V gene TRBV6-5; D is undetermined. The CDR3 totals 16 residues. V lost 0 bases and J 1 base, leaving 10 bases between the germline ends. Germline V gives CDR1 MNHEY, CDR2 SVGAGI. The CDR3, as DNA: TGTGCCAGCAGTTACTCGGGTATCGGGAGCAATCAGCCCCAGCATTTT. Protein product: CASSYSGIGSNQPQHF.